This TCR beta chain comes out of a study of blood T cell repertoires in COVID-19. The CDR3 has 15 residues. Looked up from germline, CDR1 is SGHRS and CDR2 is YFSETQ. V shed 3 bases and J 7 bases; nucleotides not matched to a gene: 11. In the study's own analysis: From reference gene primer amplification, estimates of nucleated cell counts were derived. Here immunoSEQ multiplex PCR was the method, and the copy in TCRdb shows in-frame clones only, minus some. That table furnishes V, J and clone size, whereas the DNA furnished D and trimming. The sample lists 150,000 or so clones, 65% to 90% seen once, with roughly 8% in the top ten.

The gene calls are TRBV5-1 and TRBJ2-7; 9 nucleotides agree with TRBD2. Sequencing used peripheral blood. The origin of this receptor is a man between 60 and 75 years old with acute or convalescent COVID-19. The CDR3 sequence: CASSWASGISWEQYF. The CDR3 coding sequence is TGCGCCAGCAGCTGGGCTAGCGGGATCTCGTGGGAGCAGTACTTC.